What follows are 31 T cell receptor beta chains derived from one specimen sequenced in a study of blood T cells in healthy people across ages. Through a sample-barcoded 5' primer and a J-beta primer mix, a second PCR was run for roughly 7 to 11 cycles. One entry per CDR3 protein results from TCRdb running MiXCR on the 5' RACE reads. Of roughly 930,000 distinct CDR3 sequences listed, about 44% are singletons. Specimen: blood. The receptor source for this set is a man younger than 40 in good health.

This clonotype occurred a few times. The chain recombines TRBV4-1 with TRBJ2-7, with 7 nucleotides matching TRBD1. Germline values: CDR1 MGHRA, CDR2 YSYEKL. CDR3 length: 14 amino acids. V lost 3 bases and J lost 3; bases outside the gene matches: 5. As DNA, the CDR3 is TGCGCCAGCAGCCATGTAGACAGGGACTACGAGCAGTACTTC. Amino acids: CASSHVDRDYEQYF.

Ten or more counts support this clonotype. A much larger clonotype is one base distant, so this may be a read error. The chain uses TRBV9 and TRBJ2-5; the D is unclear. Trimming pared 3 bases from V and 11 bases from J, leaving 20 bases between. Germline CDR1 reads SGDLS; CDR2 reads YYNGEE. The CDR3 contains 14 residues. CDR3 loop: CASSAWLDDNEQYF. In DNA, the CDR3 is TGTGCCAGCAGCGCCTGGCTAGATGACAATGAGCAGTACTTC.

This clonotype has only a few counts. The rearrangement links TRBV4-2 to TRBJ2-7; D may match TRBD1 or TRBD2 (6 bases each). With the DNA end fitting TRBJ2-5 better, the J assignment may be wrong. Germline CDR1 and CDR2: LGHNA and YNFKEQ. The CDR3 sequence is 14 residues long. The CDR3 nucleotides are TGTGCCAGCAGCCAAGATCCGGGGGCAGAGACCCAGTACTTC. This encodes CASSQDPGAETQYF.

This clonotype was seen a handful of times. The chain couples TRBV5-6 to TRBJ2-7; D tentatively reads TRBD1 or TRBD2 (5 bases each). This CDR3 is 16 amino acids long. V lost 3 bases and J lost 0, with 16 bases in between. The germline CDR1 and CDR2 sequences are SGHDT and YYEEEE. The CDR3: CASSSRGVTSSYEQYF. In DNA form, the CDR3 reads TGTGCCAGCAGCTCAAGAGGGGTCACAAGCTCCTACGAGCAGTACTTC.

The chain links TRBV4-1 to TRBJ2-1; D not certain. Germline-derived CDR1 and CDR2 are MGHRA and YSYEKL. The CDR3 contains 13 residues. With 5 bases removed from V and 9 bases from J, the gap between germline ends came to 14 bases. The CDR3 spells CASSDLPESEQFF. CDR3 sequence (DNA): TGCGCCAGCAGCGACCTCCCGGAGAGTGAGCAGTTCTTC.

The chain joins TRBV20-1 to TRBJ2-1, with D perhaps TRBD1 (6 bases). V gave up 3 bases and J gave up 3 bases, with 24 bases separating them. Germline values: CDR1 DFQATT, CDR2 SNEGSKA (reference sequence). The CDR3 covers 18 residues. CDR3: CSASGRLGANQVYNEQFF. The DNA of the CDR3 is TGCAGTGCTAGTGGTCGTTTGGGGGCAAATCAAGTCTACAATGAGCAGTTCTTC.

The chain carries TRBV14 and TRBJ2-3, with D possibly matching TRBD1 (5 bases). CDR1 and CDR2 (germline): SGHDN, FVKESK. Trimming left V 0 bases short and J 8 bases short, with 6 bases between. CDR3 length equals 12 residues. CDR3 sequence reads: CASSQDRATQYF. In nucleotides, the CDR3 is TGTGCCAGCAGCCAAGACAGGGCTACGCAGTATTTT. Filled out from reference TRBV14 and TRBJ2-3, the complete variable domain reads EAGVTQFPSHSVIEKGQTVTLRCDPISGHDNLYWYRRVMGKEIKFLLHFVKESKQDESGMPNNRFLAERTGGTYSTLKVQPAELEDSGVYFCASSQDRATQYFGPGTRLTVL.

This clonotype was recorded a few times. The rearrangement uses TRBV14 and TRBJ2-5; D may be TRBD1 (6 bases). With 4 bases removed from V and 2 bases from J, the gap between germline ends came to 14 bases. Germline loops: CDR1 SGHDN, CDR2 FVKESK. The CDR3 has 15 amino acids. The DNA of the CDR3 is TGTGCCAGCAGCCGCTTCAGGGGACAACAAGAGACCCAGTACTTC. Translated: CASSRFRGQQETQYF.

This chain links TRBV13 with TRBJ1-2; 7 bases align to TRBD1. V was pared by 3 bases and J by 6 bases, with 4 bases of the junction left unmatched. Germline lookup yields CDR1 PRHDT and CDR2 FYEKMQ (reference sequence). The CDR3 runs to 13 residues. As DNA, the CDR3 is TGTGCCAGCAGCTTCGAGGGGGCAAATGGCTACACCTTC. As protein: CASSFEGANGYTF.

The chain couples TRBV5-6 to TRBJ1-1, with 8 bases matching TRBD1. Per the germline V gene, CDR1 is SGHDT and CDR2 is YYEEEE. This CDR3 spans 14 amino acids. V trimming: 2 bases; J trimming: 6 bases; junction bases outside the gene matches: 6. The CDR3, as DNA: TGTGCCAGCAGCTTAGACAGGGGTAGTCCTGAAGCTTTCTTT. This sequence encodes CASSLDRGSPEAFF.

The table lists this clonotype with a few counts. The V gene is TRBV5-4, the J gene TRBJ1-4; a possible D gene is TRBD1 (5 bases). The germline V gene encodes CDR1 SGHNT and CDR2 YYREEE (reference sequence). This CDR3 has 12 amino acids. Trimming removed 7 bases at V and 12 bases at J, with 16 bases between. DNA of the CDR3: TGTGCCAGCGCCCCCTTTGGGGACGAACTGTTTTTT. It specifies CASAPFGDELFF.

This chain uses TRBV29-1 with TRBJ2-1, with D tentatively TRBD1 (7 bases). This CDR3 is 12 amino acids long. The germline V gene encodes CDR1 SQVTM and CDR2 ANQGSEA. Deletions cut 4 bases from V and 11 bases from J, with 15 bases between. The CDR3 DNA reads as TGCAGCGTTGGGCAGGGGGGTCGTAAGCAGTTCTTC. Translation: CSVGQGGRKQFF.

This rearrangement joins TRBV20-1 to TRBJ1-1, with D unresolved. Per the germline V gene, CDR1 is DFQATT and CDR2 is SNEGSKA (reference sequence). There are 12 residues in the CDR3. V lost 3 bases, J lost 4 bases, and 9 bases lay in between. The CDR3 DNA is TGCAGTGCTAGGTCACTGAGCACTGAAGCTTTCTTT. This sequence encodes CSARSLSTEAFF.

This clonotype was recorded at least ten times. The chain couples TRBV4-2 to TRBJ2-5, with unresolved D. Trimming shortened V by 0 bases and J by 4 bases, and 12 bases separated the two germline ends. In germline, CDR1 is LGHNA, CDR2 YNFKEQ. CDR3 size: 15 residues. This chain's CDR3 is CASSQEGRSGETQYF. CDR3 DNA: TGTGCCAGCAGCCAAGAGGGCAGGTCTGGAGAGACCCAGTACTTC.

The J gene is TRBJ1-6, the V gene TRBV6-4; 7 bases match TRBD1. Germline CDR1 is MRHNA and CDR2 is SNTAGT. The trim removed 10 bases at V and 6 bases at J, leaving 6 bases unmatched. There are 13 residues in the CDR3. For the CDR3, the DNA is TGTGCCACCTCCGGGACAGCTAATTCACCCCTCCACTTT. As protein: CATSGTANSPLHF.

This sequence joins TRBV2 and TRBJ1-2; TRBD1 agrees at 9 bases. The CDR3 extends over 14 amino acids. V lost 6 bases and J lost 6; bases outside the gene matches: 8. The germline V gene has CDR1 SNHLY and CDR2 FYNNEI. CDR3 sequence (DNA): TGTGCCAGCAGGGGAACAGGGGGCGCCAATGGCTACACCTTC. This encodes CASRGTGGANGYTF. The entire variable domain, with the rest obtained from reference TRBV2 and TRBJ1-2, is as follows: EPEVTQTPSHQVTQMGQEVILRCVPISNHLYFYWYRQILGQKVEFLVSFYNNEISEKSEIFDDQFSVERPDGSNFTLKIRSTKLEDSAMYFCASRGTGGANGYTFGSGTRLTVV.

The V gene is TRBV5-5, the J gene TRBJ2-7; D possibly uses TRBD1 or TRBD2 (7 bases each). The germline V and J ends were trimmed by 8 bases and 2 bases, with 20 bases remaining between them. The V gene's germline CDR1 is SGHKS and CDR2 YYEKEE (reference sequence). CDR3 length: 15 amino acids. The CDR3 protein is CASSGGAVFPYEQYF. The CDR3 DNA is TGTGCCAGTTCAGGGGGGGCGGTCTTTCCCTACGAGCAGTACTTC.

This clonotype was seen ten or more times. The chain has TRBV7-2 and TRBJ2-3, with D unclear. The CDR3 is 12 residues long. From germline, CDR1 is SGHTA and CDR2 FQGNSA. Trimming cost V 3 bases and J 5 bases, with 6 bases left between them. The CDR3 nucleotides are TGTGCCAGCAGCTTGATCGGAGATACGCAGTATTTT. It codes for CASSLIGDTQYF.

This chain connects TRBV5-1 to TRBJ2-5, with a possible D match to TRBD2 (6 bases). Germline assignment: CDR1 SGHRS and CDR2 YFSETQ. V lost 3 bases, J lost 1 base, and 13 bases lay in between. This CDR3 has 15 residues. The DNA of the CDR3 is TGCGCCAGCAGCTGGATGGGACTCACCCAAGAGACCCAGTACTTC. Amino acid sequence: CASSWMGLTQETQYF.

The chain recombines TRBV6-2 or TRBV6-3 with TRBJ2-7, with D perhaps given as TRBD1 or TRBD2 (5 bases each). CDR1 and CDR2 from the germline V gene are MNHEY and SVGEGT. Trimming pared 0 bases from V and 6 bases from J, leaving 12 bases between. This CDR3 is built from 14 residues. CDR3 residues: CASSYSTRGVEQYF. The CDR3 nucleotides read TGTGCCAGCAGTTACTCGACGAGAGGGGTCGAGCAGTACTTC.

This clonotype was seen more than once but under ten times. The chain carries TRBV6-2 or TRBV6-3 and TRBJ2-1; 12 bases are shared with TRBD2. The length of the CDR3 is 16 residues. Per the germline V gene, CDR1 is MNHEY and CDR2 is SVGEGT. The V and J ends lost 5 bases and 8 bases, in that order; junction bases with no gene match: 10. In DNA form, the CDR3 reads TGTGCCAGCAGTCGTCAACTAGCGGGGGGCGGGGATGAGCAGTTCTTC. Amino acids: CASSRQLAGGGDEQFF.

J is TRBJ2-1 and V is TRBV12-3 or TRBV12-4, with D perhaps TRBD1 (6 bases). This CDR3 spans 19 amino acids. V lost 5 bases and J lost 0, with 23 bases in between. CDR3 bases: TGTGCCAGCAGTCCTACACGAGTGGGGGCCTATAGCTCCTACAATGAGCAGTTCTTC. Translation: CASSPTRVGAYSSYNEQFF.

The chain uses TRBV6-1 and TRBJ2-7, with D possibly matching TRBD1 (6 bases). This CDR3 contains 13 residues. Looked up from germline, CDR1 is MNHNS and CDR2 is SASEGT. The germline V and J ends were trimmed by 2 bases and 5 bases, with 10 bases remaining between them. CDR3 sequence: CASSETGIHEQYF. The CDR3 DNA is TGTGCCAGCAGTGAAACAGGGATCCACGAGCAGTACTTC.

This clonotype was detected ten times or more. The chain has TRBV9 and TRBJ2-3; D not resolved. The V end was cut by 5 bases, the J end by 0 bases, with 4 bases between. Germline CDR1 is SGDLS and CDR2 is YYNGEE. The CDR3 consists of 12 residues. CDR3 DNA sequence: TGTGCCAGCAGGGGAAGCACAGATACGCAGTATTTT. As protein: CASRGSTDTQYF.

A note on this clonotype: This may arise from a read error, as a much more abundant clone is one base away. The V and J genes are TRBV5-1 and TRBJ1-5; D is ambiguous. V was pared by 4 bases and J by 3 bases, with 8 bases between. This CDR3 is 13 amino acids long. The germline V gene has CDR1 SGHRS and CDR2 YFSETQ. For the CDR3, the DNA is TGCGCCAGCAGCGTGGACGTCAATCAGCCCCAGCATTTT. This gives the protein CASSVDVNQPQHF.

The chain combines TRBV12-3 or TRBV12-4 with TRBJ2-5; TRBD1 might be the D (6 bases). The end of the DNA is better explained by TRBJ2-4, so the J call may be wrong. CDR3 size: 16 residues. CDR3 nucleotides: TGTGCCAGCAGTTTAGAGGGGGTGAGGGCCAAAAACATTCAGTACTTC. As protein: CASSLEGVRAKNIQYF.

J is TRBJ1-5 and V is TRBV20-1, with D perhaps TRBD1 (5 bases). Germline V gene data show CDR1 as DFQATT and CDR2 as SNEGSKA (reference sequence). V was cut by 1 base and J by 5 bases, with 18 bases left in between. The CDR3 totals 16 residues. The CDR3 nucleotides read TGCAGTGCTAGAGTGGAGGGGAGGGGTTGGGATCAGCCCCAGCATTTT. This encodes CSARVEGRGWDQPQHF.

This chain joins TRBV7-9 and TRBJ1-2; D gene unclear. From germline, CDR1 is SEHNR and CDR2 FQNEAQ (reference sequence). The CDR3 has 16 residues. V lost 3 bases and J lost 0, with 14 bases in between. Here the CDR3 DNA reads TGTGCCAGCAGCTTTACAGATAGTTTATCTAACTATGGCTACACCTTC. Translating it yields CASSFTDSLSNYGYTF.

The V gene is TRBV10-3, the J gene TRBJ2-7; TRBD1 is a possible D gene (6 bases). Trimming shortened V by 4 bases and J by 1 base, and 11 bases separated the two germline ends. CDR3 length: 14 amino acids. Germline lookup yields CDR1 ENHRY and CDR2 SYGVKD. CDR3 in DNA: TGTGCCATCAGTGTTAAGCAGGGGTCCTACGAGCAGTACTTC. Translating gives CAISVKQGSYEQYF.

This clonotype has a handful of counts. The chain combines TRBV29-1 with TRBJ2-7; the D is unclear. V lost 4 bases and J 0 bases, leaving 10 bases between the germline ends. CDR3 length: 13 amino acids. CDR1 is SQVTM, CDR2 ANQGSEA, per germline. The CDR3 coding sequence is TGCAGCGTTGCCGACATCCTCTCCTACGAGCAGTACTTC. It specifies CSVADILSYEQYF.

The chain joins TRBV7-2 to TRBJ2-7, with D unresolved. The J call is doubtful: the DNA matches TRBJ2-5 better. This CDR3 contains 14 residues. From germline, CDR1 is SGHTA and CDR2 FQGNSA. The CDR3 DNA follows: TGTGCCAGCAGCCCCCTGGGGTTGGCGGAGACCCAGTACTTC. Protein product: CASSPLGLAETQYF.